The 31 T cell receptor beta chains below come from one sample, sequenced in a study of shared clonotypes between healthy human individuals (dated by TCRdb to 2019 to 2021). Library prep was done by the immunoSEQ multiplex PCR assay. Here the immuneACCESS table is served through TCRdb, limited to in-frame sequences with V and J called. Missing clones are a known gap in these copies; in checked studies unresolved V genes cover under half, and the rest lacks a known reason. This sample holds about 2.4 million clones; 93% were observed only once. In total, the top ten clones hold 0.36% of the sample. Sequenced material: naive CD4+ T cells from PBMCs. The cell subset or site tag for this specimen amounts to: CD45RA+ positively selected. The receptors derive from a man in his late teens or twenties in good health. Some clones in this sample may be carry-over from other donors' samples.

The chain couples TRBV6-5 to TRBJ2-7; 8 bases match TRBD2. The CDR3 extends over 16 amino acids. Per the germline V gene, CDR1 is MNHEY and CDR2 is SVGAGI. V lost 3 bases to trimming and J lost 0 bases; unmatched junction nucleotides: 7. For the CDR3, the DNA is TGTGCCAGCAGTTATGGAGCGGGAGCTACCTCCTACGAGCAGTACTTC. Translating gives CASSYGAGATSYEQYF.

The chain employs TRBV28 and TRBJ1-2, with unresolved D. Germline CDR1 is MDHEN and CDR2 is SYDVKM. The CDR3 covers 15 residues. V was shortened by 3 bases and J by 4 bases, with 15 bases between the two germline ends. CDR3 loop: CASSFNPSRVYGYTF. The CDR3 nucleotides read TGTGCCAGCAGTTTTAATCCGAGTAGGGTCTATGGCTACACCTTC.

This chain links TRBV28 with TRBJ1-5; D gene uncertain. Deletions cut 5 bases from V and 5 bases from J, with 16 bases between. This CDR3 region has 15 residues. Germline V lookup: CDR1 MDHEN, CDR2 SYDVKM. The CDR3 loop reads CASSPTPKFYQPQHF. DNA of the CDR3: TGTGCCAGCAGTCCCACCCCAAAATTCTATCAGCCCCAGCATTTT.

The sample holds one count of this clone. Other DNA variants within this sample encode the same CDR3. The rearrangement uses TRBV7-3 and TRBJ2-1; D not resolved. CDR3 length equals 15 residues. Trimming removed 2 bases from V and 0 bases from J, with 8 bases in between. Germline CDR1 is SGHTA and CDR2 is FQGTGA. CDR3 DNA: TGTGCCAGCAGCTTATTAGCAAGCTCCTACAATGAGCAGTTCTTC. Protein sequence: CASSLLASSYNEQFF.

The V and J genes are TRBV2 and TRBJ1-2; D is possibly TRBD1 (5 bases). This CDR3 spans 15 amino acids. Germline CDR1 and CDR2: SNHLY and FYNNEI. V dropped 7 bases and J dropped 4 bases, with 19 bases sitting between them. CDR3 region: CASTERGGEPYGYTF. CDR3 in DNA: TGTGCCAGCACGGAAAGGGGCGGGGAACCCTATGGCTACACCTTC.

Note on this clone: Other DNA sequences within the sample encode an identical CDR3. The chain is built from TRBV28 and TRBJ2-7; 9 bases line up with TRBD1. CDR3 length equals 13 residues. Germline trimming cut 6 bases from V and 2 bases from J; bases unmatched to any gene: 2. The V gene's germline CDR1 is MDHEN and CDR2 SYDVKM. DNA of the CDR3: TGTGCCAGCAGGGGGACAGGGCCCTACGAGCAGTACTTC. Its protein product is CASRGTGPYEQYF.

This chain joins TRBV27 and TRBJ2-1; D not certain. With 0 bases removed from V and 0 bases from J, the gap between germline ends came to 18 bases. Germline V CDR1 and CDR2: MNHEY, SMNVEV (reference sequence). The CDR3 has 19 amino acids. CDR3 protein: CASSLSLPLAEHSYNEQFF. The CDR3 DNA reads as TGTGCCAGCAGTTTATCGCTCCCCCTTGCGGAACACTCCTACAATGAGCAGTTCTTC.

The gene calls are TRBV18 and TRBJ2-1; TRBD2 agrees at 7 bases. Germline loops: CDR1 KGHSH, CDR2 LQKENI. The CDR3 extends over 15 amino acids. V lost 3 bases to trimming and J lost 6 bases; unmatched junction nucleotides: 8. The CDR3 is CASSPISGTVNEQFF. The DNA for the CDR3 is TGTGCCAGCTCACCGATAAGCGGGACGGTCAATGAGCAGTTCTTC.

The genes are TRBV5-4 and TRBJ2-1; 11 nucleotides align to TRBD2. The CDR3 is 15 amino acids. The trim removed 6 bases at V and 7 bases at J, leaving 9 bases unmatched. Germline assignment: CDR1 SGHNT and CDR2 YYREEE (reference sequence). CDR3 DNA sequence: TGTGCCAGCACCAAACCGGGACTAGCGGTGAATGAGCAGTTCTTC. Amino acids: CASTKPGLAVNEQFF.

The chain couples TRBV4-1 to TRBJ2-1; D is uncertain. Trimming pared 2 bases from V and 0 bases from J, leaving 14 bases between. CDR3 length: 17 residues. CDR1 is MGHRA and CDR2 is YSYEKL in the germline V gene. As DNA, the CDR3 is TGCGCCAGCAGCCAATATCGTTGGCAGAGCTCCTACAATGAGCAGTTCTTC. Translating it yields CASSQYRWQSSYNEQFF.

About this clone: This specimen includes other DNA sequences encoding the same CDR3. V usage is TRBV28 and J usage is TRBJ2-7; a possible D gene is TRBD1 (5 bases). The V end was cut by 7 bases, the J end by 2 bases, with 9 bases between. Germline CDR1 is MDHEN and CDR2 is SYDVKM. This CDR3 has 12 residues. The CDR3 DNA sequence: TGTGCCAGCACCGACAGAGCCTACGAGCAGTACTTC. It encodes CASTDRAYEQYF.

V gene TRBV25-1 combines with J gene TRBJ2-7; 8 nucleotides line up with TRBD1. This CDR3 is built from 11 residues. Germline V gives CDR1 MGHDK, CDR2 SYGVNS. With 11 bases clipped from V and 4 bases from J, the junction kept 4 bases outside the gene matches. In DNA, the CDR3 is TGTGCCGCAGGGGGCTTATACGAGCAGTACTTC. It specifies CAAGGLYEQYF.

V usage is TRBV5-1 and J usage is TRBJ2-5, with D maybe TRBD1 (5 bases). Germline V lookup: CDR1 SGHRS, CDR2 YFSETQ. Deletions cut 4 bases from V and 1 base from J, with 14 bases between. This CDR3 comprises 15 residues. The CDR3 here is CASSLLGPPQETQYF. In DNA, the CDR3 is TGCGCCAGCAGCCTCTTGGGGCCTCCCCAAGAGACCCAGTACTTC.

This chain links TRBV27 with TRBJ2-5, with 9 bases lining up with TRBD1. Germline V CDR1 and CDR2: MNHEY, SMNVEV (reference sequence). With V trimmed by 6 bases and J by 5 bases, 16 bases remained unmatched. The CDR3 sequence is 17 residues long. The CDR3 DNA is TGTGCCAGCAGCCGTAAACAAACAGGGGGCGAATGGGAGACCCAGTACTTC. Protein sequence: CASSRKQTGGEWETQYF.

V and J are TRBV19 and TRBJ1-1, with D unresolved. V was shortened by 6 bases and J by 4 bases, with 9 bases between the two germline ends. CDR3 size: 12 residues. CDR1 and CDR2 from the germline V gene are LNHDA and SQIVND (reference sequence). The CDR3, as DNA: TGTGCCAGTAGGACGGGGAGCACTGAAGCTTTCTTT. It translates to CASRTGSTEAFF.

The V gene is TRBV7-2, the J gene TRBJ1-2; TRBD1 agrees at 8 bases. The germline V gene encodes CDR1 SGHTA and CDR2 FQGNSA. Trimming removed 4 bases from V and 7 bases from J; junction bases left unmatched: 11. This CDR3 contains 15 residues. The chain's CDR3 is CASSSGTGLAFGYTF. The CDR3 DNA follows: TGTGCCAGCAGCTCGGGGACAGGACTTGCGTTTGGCTACACCTTC.

The J gene is TRBJ1-2, the V gene TRBV28; no definite D call. The CDR3 sequence is 13 residues long. Deletions cut 7 bases from V and 4 bases from J, with 13 bases between. CDR1 and CDR2 (germline): MDHEN, SYDVKM. The CDR3 region is CASTSGNFYGYTF. The DNA of the CDR3 is TGTGCCAGCACCTCCGGGAATTTCTATGGCTACACCTTC.

V usage is TRBV11-2 and J usage is TRBJ2-1; 14 positions match TRBD2. The CDR3 sequence is 14 residues long. The trim removed 5 bases at V and 9 bases at J, leaving 3 bases unmatched. Germline loops: CDR1 SGHAT, CDR2 FQNNGV. CDR3 coding DNA: TGTGCCAGCAGCGCGGGACTAGCGGGAGTTGAGCAGTTCTTC. Protein: CASSAGLAGVEQFF.

The CDR3 DNA sequence: TGTGCCAGCAGTAAGGACAGGGAGAACACTGAAGCTTTCTTT. It translates to CASSKDRENTEAFF. The gene calls are TRBV27 and TRBJ1-1, with 8 bases fitting TRBD1. Germline CDR1 reads MNHEY; CDR2 reads SMNVEV (reference sequence). Germline trimming cut 5 bases from V and 1 base from J; bases unmatched to any gene: 3. This CDR3 is built from 14 residues.

The V and J genes are TRBV7-2 and TRBJ2-7; 12 positions match TRBD2. The germline V gene has CDR1 SGHTA and CDR2 FQGNSA. J lost 4 bases, V lost 4 bases, and 5 bases had no gene match. This CDR3 is 15 amino acids long. CDR3 residues: CASSSTSGRPYEQYF. The CDR3 DNA follows: TGTGCCAGCAGCTCGACTAGCGGGAGACCTTACGAGCAGTACTTC.

The J gene is TRBJ1-2, the V gene TRBV7-9; 7 bases are a match to TRBD1. J gave up 8 bases and V 5 bases, and 14 bases lay outside the gene matches. Germline CDR1 reads SEHNR; CDR2 reads FQNEAQ (reference sequence). CDR3 length: 15 amino acids. The CDR3 DNA reads as TGTGCCAGCAGCAACCGTCAGACAGGGCAGGGGGGCTACACCTTC. This sequence encodes CASSNRQTGQGGYTF.

In its sample, this clone was seen once. J is TRBJ1-2 and V is TRBV28; 11 bases are shared with TRBD1. The V segment lost 5 bases and the J segment 8 bases; nucleotides outside the gene matches: 10. The CDR3 sequence is 15 residues long. Germline V gene lookup returns CDR1 MDHEN and CDR2 SYDVKM. The CDR3: CASSPSPGTGGGYTF. CDR3 coding DNA: TGTGCCAGCAGTCCGTCTCCCGGGACAGGGGGAGGCTACACCTTC.

The chain joins TRBV15 to TRBJ2-6; D remains ambiguous. This CDR3 spans 16 amino acids. V was shortened by 1 base and J by 3 bases, with 10 bases between the two germline ends. The germline V gene has CDR1 LNHNV and CDR2 YYDKDF (reference sequence). The CDR3 is CATSRGPPGGANVLTF. CDR3 DNA sequence: TGTGCCACCAGCAGAGGCCCCCCGGGTGGGGCCAACGTCCTGACTTTC.

As to this clone: This sample includes further DNA sequences coding for the same CDR3. J is TRBJ2-7 and V is TRBV6-5; D ambiguous. V was pared by 0 bases and J by 4 bases, with 13 bases between. This CDR3 region has 15 residues. CDR1 MNHEY and CDR2 SVGAGI come from the germline V gene. The CDR3 reads CASSYSPGPSYEQYF. For the CDR3, the DNA is TGTGCCAGCAGTTACTCGCCGGGTCCCTCTTACGAGCAGTACTTC.

On this clone itself: Other DNA sequences in this sample translate to the same CDR3. J is TRBJ2-3 and V is TRBV9; maybe TRBD1 (6 bases). V gave up 4 bases and J gave up 1 base, with 10 bases separating them. Germline assignment: CDR1 SGDLS and CDR2 YYNGEE. The CDR3 is 14 amino acids. The CDR3 bases are TGTGCCAGCAGCTCCCGGACAGGCACAGATACGCAGTATTTT. Translation: CASSSRTGTDTQYF.

Turning to this clone: The identical CDR3 is also encoded by other nucleotide sequences in the sample. CDR3 in DNA: TGTGCCAGCAGTCCCCCTGGAAACACCATATATTTT. Protein sequence: CASSPPGNTIYF. This chain uses TRBV28 with TRBJ1-3; D is ambiguous. The length of the CDR3 is 12 residues. CDR1 is MDHEN and CDR2 is SYDVKM in the germline V gene. Trimming left V 5 bases short and J 2 bases short, with 4 bases between.

The J gene is TRBJ2-1, the V gene TRBV10-1, with D perhaps matching TRBD1 (6 bases). The CDR3 sequence is 14 residues long. With 8 bases removed from V and 2 bases from J, the gap between germline ends came to 13 bases. The germline CDR1 and CDR2 sequences are WNHNN and SYGVQD (reference sequence). The CDR3 spells CASSGVGTYNEQFF. The CDR3 DNA follows: TGCGCCAGCTCAGGGGTAGGGACCTACAATGAGCAGTTCTTC.

This clone has only a few counts. The rearrangement joins TRBV25-1 to TRBJ1-4; 9 bases are a match to TRBD1. This CDR3 has 17 residues. Germline-derived CDR1 and CDR2 are MGHDK and SYGVNS. J gave up 4 bases and V 3 bases, and 9 bases lay outside the gene matches. DNA for the CDR3: TGTGCCAGCAGTGATATCCTAGGACAGGGGAGTAATGAAAAACTGTTTTTT. This translates into CASSDILGQGSNEKLFF.

This sequence joins TRBV5-1 and TRBJ2-3, with TRBD1 identical over 8 bases. The length of the CDR3 is 16 residues. Germline trimming cut 4 bases from V and 3 bases from J; bases unmatched to any gene: 10. The V gene's germline CDR1 is SGHRS and CDR2 YFSETQ. CDR3 sequence: CASSPIGQGPTDTQYF. CDR3 sequence (DNA): TGCGCCAGCAGCCCCATAGGACAGGGCCCGACAGATACGCAGTATTTT. The entire variable domain, with the rest obtained from reference TRBV5-1 and TRBJ2-3, is as follows: KAGVTQTPRYLIKTRGQQVTLSCSPISGHRSVSWYQQTPGQGLQFLFEYFSETQRNKGNFPGRFSGRQFSNSRSEMNVSTLELGDSALYLCASSPIGQGPTDTQYFGPGTRLTVL.

The chain employs TRBV28 and TRBJ2-4; 7 bases fit TRBD2. The V gene end was trimmed by 6 bases and the J gene end by 0 bases; junction bases not matched to a gene: 2. Germline V gene data show CDR1 as MDHEN and CDR2 as SYDVKM. The CDR3 has 14 residues. The CDR3 coding sequence is TGTGCCAGCAGGACTAGCTTAGCCAAAAACATTCAGTACTTC. Translated, it gives CASRTSLAKNIQYF.

This chain uses TRBV28 with TRBJ1-2; no definite D call. V was clipped by 4 bases and J by 3 bases, with 9 bases between them. Germline lookup yields CDR1 MDHEN and CDR2 SYDVKM. The CDR3 has 13 amino acids. This chain's CDR3 is CASSSGTHYGYTF. For the CDR3, the DNA is TGTGCCAGCAGTTCGGGCACTCACTATGGCTACACCTTC.